These 18 T cell receptor beta chains came from one sample sequenced in a study of monozygotic twins with inflammatory bowel disease. Each CDR3 protein gets one entry in TCRdb, which reprocessed the 5' RACE reads and gives no DNA. The specimen's table records approximately 390,000 distinct CDR3 sequences. Material for sequencing was blood. These receptor sequences come from a human donor with ulcerative colitis or Crohn's disease, or a healthy co-twin of an affected twin (not recorded which).

CDR3 in amino acids: CASSPPLLAGVRGSEQFF. The chain links TRBV18 to TRBJ2-1; the TCRdb D gene call, TRBD2, has no DNA to confirm it. The CDR3 length is 18 residues. The V gene's germline CDR1 is KGHSH and CDR2 LQKENI.

The gene calls are TRBV3-1 and TRBJ1-2. The CDR3 runs 13 residues. From germline, CDR1 is LGHDT and CDR2 YNNKEL (reference sequence). CDR3 region: CASSQASYYGYTF.

This sequence joins TRBV12-3 or TRBV12-4 and TRBJ2-7; TCRdb names TRBD2, which stays unverified in the absence of DNA. This CDR3 is 15 amino acids long. The CDR3 protein is CASSRTSGGSYEQYF.

The chain links TRBV2 to TRBJ2-1. Germline V gene data show CDR1 as SNHLY and CDR2 as FYNNEI. This CDR3 is built from 14 residues. This chain's CDR3 is CASKRVGVYNEQFF.

V and J are TRBV6-1 and TRBJ1-3. The germline gives CDR1 MNHNS, CDR2 SASEGT. The CDR3 totals 18 residues. CDR3 loop: CASSEWMRTQNSGNTIYF.

The chain links TRBV11-2 to TRBJ2-7. Germline V gene lookup returns CDR1 SGHAT and CDR2 FQNNGV. The CDR3 is 15 amino acids. The CDR3 here is CASSLVVTATYEQYF.

The CDR3 loop reads CASSLGKGITNEKLFF. This chain joins TRBV5-1 and TRBJ1-4; as DNA is missing, the TRBD1 call by TCRdb cannot be tested. Germline CDR1 reads SGHRS; CDR2 reads YFSETQ. The CDR3 loop spans 16 amino acids.

CDR3 protein: CASSFLKAGYPTTTREQYF. The chain is built from TRBV11-2 and TRBJ2-7; no DNA is available, so the TRBD2 call from TCRdb remains unchecked. The CDR3 has 19 amino acids. In germline, CDR1 is SGHAT, CDR2 FQNNGV. Supplemented by reference TRBV11-2 and TRBJ2-7, the full variable domain reads EAGVAQSPRYKIIEKRQSVAFWCNPISGHATLYWYQQILGQGPKLLIQFQNNGVVDDSQLPKDRFSAERLKGVDSTLKIQPAKLEDSAVYLCASSFLKAGYPTTTREQYFGPGTRLTVT.

The chain joins TRBV28 to TRBJ1-1; TCRdb's D gene call, TRBD1, goes unchecked for lack of DNA. The V gene's germline CDR1 is MDHEN and CDR2 SYDVKM. The CDR3 contains 14 residues. The CDR3 sequence: CASSLGGGYTEAFF. Full variable domain (missing parts from reference TRBV28 and TRBJ1-1): DVKVTQSSRYLVKRTGEKVFLECVQDMDHENMFWYRQDPGLGLRLIYFSYDVKMKEKGDIPEGYSVSREKKERFSLILESASTNQTSMYLCASSLGGGYTEAFFGQGTRLTVV.

The V gene is TRBV20-1, the J gene TRBJ2-2; absent DNA, TCRdb's TRBD2 call cannot be checked. CDR1 is DFQATT, CDR2 SNEGSKA, per germline (reference sequence). The length of the CDR3 is 15 residues. The CDR3 is CSAKSGLARTGELFF.

The chain couples TRBV11-2 to TRBJ2-1; with no DNA, the TCRdb D assignment of TRBD1 cannot be verified. The CDR3 contains 17 residues. Germline V gene data show CDR1 as SGHAT and CDR2 as FQNNGV. The CDR3 protein is CASSFDAIAGGRYEQFF. The full variable domain, with the rest looked up from reference TRBV11-2 and TRBJ2-1, is EAGVAQSPRYKIIEKRQSVAFWCNPISGHATLYWYQQILGQGPKLLIQFQNNGVVDDSQLPKDRFSAERLKGVDSTLKIQPAKLEDSAVYLCASSFDAIAGGRYEQFFGPGTRLTVL.

The chain links TRBV11-2 to TRBJ2-2; TCRdb's D call of TRBD1 is untestable without DNA. The CDR3 is made up of 15 amino acids. Germline V CDR1 and CDR2: SGHAT, FQNNGV. The CDR3 protein is CASRSTRGLVGELFF.

The chain joins TRBV20-1 to TRBJ2-2; without DNA, the TCRdb call of TRBD1 cannot be checked. Germline-derived CDR1 and CDR2 are DFQATT and SNEGSKA (reference sequence). The CDR3 spans 16 residues. The CDR3 loop reads CSASRGADIPSGELFF.

This chain uses TRBV10-3 with TRBJ2-3; TCRdb gives TRBD1 as the D gene, but with no DNA this cannot be confirmed. CDR1 is ENHRY and CDR2 is SYGVKD in the germline V gene. The CDR3 runs to 16 residues. CDR3 sequence: CAITMDSPGGTDTQYF.

The J gene is TRBJ2-7, the V gene TRBV5-1; TCRdb picks TRBD1, but there is no DNA to check that call. From germline, CDR1 is SGHRS and CDR2 YFSETQ. This CDR3 is 17 amino acids long. The CDR3 loop reads CASSLVPPGQGAYEQYF. The full variable domain, with the rest looked up from reference TRBV5-1 and TRBJ2-7, is KAGVTQTPRYLIKTRGQQVTLSCSPISGHRSVSWYQQTPGQGLQFLFEYFSETQRNKGNFPGRFSGRQFSNSRSEMNVSTLELGDSALYLCASSLVPPGQGAYEQYFGPGTRLTVT.

The chain uses TRBV3-1 and TRBJ1-5. The CDR3 totals 13 residues. Germline CDR1 reads LGHDT; CDR2 reads YNNKEL (reference sequence). The CDR3 sequence: CASSQWVDQPQHF.

The V call is TRBV6-1, the J call TRBJ1-2; TCRdb indicates TRBD1, and absent DNA this call remains unverified. This CDR3 is built from 14 residues. Germline assignment: CDR1 MNHNS and CDR2 SASEGT. The CDR3: CASSELTGVYGYTF.

J is TRBJ2-2 and V is TRBV3-1; the TCRdb D gene call, TRBD2, has no DNA to confirm it. The CDR3 loop spans 16 amino acids. Germline V CDR1 and CDR2: LGHDT, YNNKEL (reference sequence). The CDR3 spells CASSRLAGAGTGELFF. The full variable domain, its missing parts supplied by reference TRBV3-1 and TRBJ2-2, is DTAVSQTPKYLVTQMGNDKSIKCEQNLGHDTMYWYKQDSKKFLKIMFSYNNKELIINETVPNRFSPKSPDKAHLNLHINSLELGDSAVYFCASSRLAGAGTGELFFGEGSRLTVL.